This entry is about one T cell receptor beta chain. Sorted-subset replicate PCRs used 200 ng DNA, 30,000 or so T cell genomes. TCRdb's table, derived via immunoSEQ multiplex PCR, lists solely in-frame clones and lacks some. The sample contains roughly 1,500,000 clones, approximately 98% of which appear only once. This sample is drawn from a study of shared clonotypes between healthy human individuals. This CDR3 is built from 12 residues. The V and J ends lost 5 bases and 5 bases respectively, with 10 bases between them. The germline gives CDR1 MDHEN, CDR2 SYDVKM. The authors divided CD4+ cells into CD45RA+ naive and CD45RA-negative memory subsets.

Sequencing was carried out using naive CD4+ T cells sorted from blood. The subset denotes: CD45RA+ positively selected. This receptor was taken from a man aged 25 to 40 in good health. The chain employs TRBV28 and TRBJ2-7, with D perhaps matching TRBD2 (5 bases). CDR3 in amino acids: CASSLVRDEQYF. The CDR3 nucleotides read TGTGCCAGCAGTCTCGTGAGGGACGAGCAGTACTTC.